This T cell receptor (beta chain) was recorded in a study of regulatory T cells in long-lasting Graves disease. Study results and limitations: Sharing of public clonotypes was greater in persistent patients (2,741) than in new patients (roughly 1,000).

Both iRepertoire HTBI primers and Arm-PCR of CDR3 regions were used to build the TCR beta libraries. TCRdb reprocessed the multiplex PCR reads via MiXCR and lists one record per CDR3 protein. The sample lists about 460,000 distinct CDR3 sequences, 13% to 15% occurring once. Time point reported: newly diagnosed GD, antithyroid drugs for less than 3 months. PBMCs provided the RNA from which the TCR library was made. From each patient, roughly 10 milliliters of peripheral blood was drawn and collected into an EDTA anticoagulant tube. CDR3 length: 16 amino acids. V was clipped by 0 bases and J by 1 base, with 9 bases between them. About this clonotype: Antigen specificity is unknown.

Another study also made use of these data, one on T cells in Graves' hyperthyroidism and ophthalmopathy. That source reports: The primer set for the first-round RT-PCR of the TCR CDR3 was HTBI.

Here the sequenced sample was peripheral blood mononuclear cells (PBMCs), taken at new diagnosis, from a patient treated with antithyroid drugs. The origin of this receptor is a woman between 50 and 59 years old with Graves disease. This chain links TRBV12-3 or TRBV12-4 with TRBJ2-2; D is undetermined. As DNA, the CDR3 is TGTGCCAGCAGTTTAGCAGGGATAGAGAACACCGGGGAGCTGTTTTTT. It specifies CASSLAGIENTGELFF.